The source of this T cell receptor beta chain is a study of blood T cell repertoires in COVID-19. Generated by immunoSEQ multiplex PCR, the TCRdb table keeps only in-frame clones and is missing some. This table has approximately 280,000 clones, about nine tenths appearing once. The germline V gene encodes CDR1 SGHRS and CDR2 YFSETQ. V was cut by 8 bases and J by 7 bases, with 18 bases left in between. This CDR3 contains 14 residues. This TCR was recovered from a woman in her sixties who had recovered from COVID-19. The chain uses TRBV5-1 and TRBJ2-2; maybe TRBD1 (5 bases). The sample taken for sequencing was PBMCs or T cells enriched from blood (not recorded which). CDR3 DNA sequence: TGCGCCAGTTCCGGTGGGGCTTACAGCGGGGAGCTGTTTTTT. This gives the protein CASSGGAYSGELFF.